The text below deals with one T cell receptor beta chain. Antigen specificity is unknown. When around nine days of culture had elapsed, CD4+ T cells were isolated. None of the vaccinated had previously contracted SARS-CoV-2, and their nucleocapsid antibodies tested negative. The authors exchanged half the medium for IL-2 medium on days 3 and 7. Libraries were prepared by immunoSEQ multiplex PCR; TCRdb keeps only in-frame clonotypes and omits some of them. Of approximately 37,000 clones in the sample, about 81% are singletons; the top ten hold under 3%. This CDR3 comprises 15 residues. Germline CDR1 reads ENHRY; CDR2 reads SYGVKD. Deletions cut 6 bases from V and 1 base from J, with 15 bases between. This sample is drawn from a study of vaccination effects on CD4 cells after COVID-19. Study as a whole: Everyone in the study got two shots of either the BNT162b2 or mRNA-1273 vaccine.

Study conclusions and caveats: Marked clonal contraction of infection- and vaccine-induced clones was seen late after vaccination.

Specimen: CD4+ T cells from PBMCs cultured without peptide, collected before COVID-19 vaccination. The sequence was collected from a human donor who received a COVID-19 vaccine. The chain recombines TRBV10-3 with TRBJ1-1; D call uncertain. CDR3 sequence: CAIRQTSETNTEAFF. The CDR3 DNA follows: TGTGCCATCAGGCAGACATCCGAAACGAACACTGAAGCTTTCTTT.